This T cell receptor beta chain was obtained from a study of cytomegalovirus exposure and HLA in healthy donors. For the study at large: Findings of an earlier analysis included about 100 million unique TCR beta sequences from 190 million or so T cells. Findings of the study overall: TCR beta V segments were, for the most part, productive about 90% or about 30% of the time in an earlier analysis.

Primers included in the PCR were 60 Vbeta and 13 Jbeta primers. Clones were sequenced by immunoSEQ multiplex PCR, and TCRdb holds only the in-frame ones, with some missing. The sample yields fewer than 200,000 clones, about 77% seen once. About this clone: The antigen is unknown.

The junction had 9 bases not matched to a gene; V was cut back by 4 bases and J by 6 bases. This CDR3 region has 15 residues. Germline V gene lookup returns CDR1 SGHRS and CDR2 YFSETQ. This clonotype was obtained from a middle-aged woman in good health and CMV-seropositive. Source material: PBMCs. The chain has TRBV5-1 and TRBJ1-4; 7 positions agree with TRBD1. CDR3 protein: CASSPRQGRDEKLFF. The CDR3 coding sequence is TGCGCCAGCAGCCCGAGACAGGGTCGGGATGAAAAACTGTTTTTT.